The text below deals with one TCR beta chain. V shed 1 base, J shed 9 bases, and the junction held 7 bases outside the gene matches. Germline V gives CDR1 LNHDA, CDR2 SQIVND (reference sequence). This CDR3 has 17 amino acids. The entry originates in a study of control samples from healthy donors and cancer patients. Produced via immunoSEQ multiplex PCR; TCRdb's table is partial and in-frame only. The repertoire has fewer than 65,000 clones, more than 70% of them found once; the top ten carry around 1.6%. The sequenced sample was PBMCs. V gene TRBV19 combines with J gene TRBJ2-1, with TRBD2 matching over 15 bases. The sequence derives from a middle-aged man with colorectal cancer. CDR3 in amino acids: CASSIGGLAGGRGEQFF. CDR3 DNA: TGTGCCAGTAGTATAGGAGGACTAGCGGGAGGGAGGGGTGAGCAGTTCTTC.